The 10 T cell receptor beta chains presented below share a single source sample, sequenced in a study of T cell changes during pregnancy in multiple sclerosis. Data came from immunoSEQ multiplex PCR; TCRdb stores just in-frame clones and leaves some out. The table includes 45,000 to 60,000 clones, about nine tenths detected once. The specimen comprised peripheral blood, sampled after pregnancy. These receptors originate from a female donor in good health, enrolled as a control in a pregnancy study.

This clone was picked up one time. The V and J genes are TRBV6-6 and TRBJ1-4; 7 bases are shared with TRBD1. CDR3 length equals 16 residues. CDR1 is MNHNY and CDR2 is SVGAGI in the germline V gene (reference sequence). V dropped 2 bases and J dropped 5; count of bases not matched to a gene: 8. DNA of the CDR3: TGTGCCAGCAGTTACCCCGGACAGGAGGGAAATGAAAAACTGTTTTTT. Translating it yields CASSYPGQEGNEKLFF.

The V and J genes are TRBV29-1 and TRBJ1-2; D gene ambiguous. The CDR3 has 12 amino acids. The V end lost 2 bases, the J end lost 3 bases, and 7 bases lay between the germline ends. Germline CDR1 SQVTM, CDR2 ANQGSEA. Here the CDR3 DNA reads TGCAGCGTTGAACGGGGAGACTATGGCTACACCTTC. Its translation is CSVERGDYGYTF.

This sequence joins TRBV19 and TRBJ1-4; 8 bases line up with TRBD1. There are 12 residues in the CDR3. V trimming: 8 bases; J trimming: 7 bases; junction bases outside the gene matches: 3. Looked up from germline, CDR1 is LNHDA and CDR2 is SQIVND (reference sequence). CDR3 sequence (DNA): TGTGCCAGTCACAGGGGGGGTGAAAAACTGTTTTTT. As protein: CASHRGGEKLFF.

The CDR3 here is CASSLGTPTEAFF. The CDR3 coding sequence is TGTGCCAGCAGTTTGGGGACACCCACTGAAGCTTTCTTT. The V gene is TRBV28, the J gene TRBJ1-1, with D perhaps TRBD1 (6 bases). This CDR3 region has 13 residues. Germline V gene lookup returns CDR1 MDHEN and CDR2 SYDVKM. Trimming cost V 3 bases and J 4 bases, with 9 bases left between them. The full variable domain, in which reference TRBV28 and TRBJ1-1 provide the parts outside the CDR3, is DVKVTQSSRYLVKRTGEKVFLECVQDMDHENMFWYRQDPGLGLRLIYFSYDVKMKEKGDIPEGYSVSREKKERFSLILESASTNQTSMYLCASSLGTPTEAFFGQGTRLTVV.

Written as DNA, the CDR3 is TGTGCCAGTAGTACTCGACAGGGTTACAATGAGCAGTTCTTC. It encodes CASSTRQGYNEQFF. This sequence joins TRBV19 and TRBJ2-1, with 7 nucleotides matching TRBD1. The CDR3 runs to 14 residues. Germline CDR1 LNHDA, CDR2 SQIVND (reference sequence). The V segment lost 4 bases and the J segment 4 bases; nucleotides outside the gene matches: 4.

The chain is built from TRBV18 and TRBJ1-1; no clear D gene. The ends were cut back, 4 bases at V and 0 bases at J, with 9 bases in the middle. The germline V gene has CDR1 KGHSH and CDR2 LQKENI. This CDR3 region has 14 residues. CDR3 coding DNA: TGTGCCAGCTCACGCGGTGGAGTGAACACTGAAGCTTTCTTT. The encoded protein is CASSRGGVNTEAFF.

This chain joins TRBV9 and TRBJ2-2; 8 bases are a match to TRBD2. Trimming took 3 bases from V and 2 from J; bases not matched to a gene: 9. Looked up from germline, CDR1 is SGDLS and CDR2 is YYNGEE. The CDR3 totals 17 residues. The CDR3 nucleotides read TGTGCCAGCAGCGCGGGAGGGGGACTTCTCAACACCGGGGAGCTGTTTTTT. This encodes CASSAGGGLLNTGELFF.

This clone came up a few times. V usage is TRBV2 and J usage is TRBJ1-5; D is ambiguous. With 6 bases removed from V and 2 bases from J, the gap between germline ends came to 5 bases. CDR1 and CDR2 (germline): SNHLY, FYNNEI. The CDR3 runs 12 residues. CDR3 DNA sequence: TGTGCCAGCAGACAAGGCAATCAGCCCCAGCATTTT. Protein sequence: CASRQGNQPQHF.

This chain joins TRBV7-8 and TRBJ1-1; possibly TRBD1 for D (5 bases). Germline values: CDR1 SGHVS, CDR2 FQNEAQ. Trimming shortened V by 3 bases and J by 7 bases, and 9 bases separated the two germline ends. The CDR3 consists of 12 residues. DNA of the CDR3: TGTGCCAGCAGCTTGGGGCAAAATGAAGCTTTCTTT. It yields the protein CASSLGQNEAFF.

This clone was seen only once. This chain joins TRBV5-5 and TRBJ2-7, with no clear D. The germline V gene encodes CDR1 SGHKS and CDR2 YYEKEE (reference sequence). V was shortened by 0 bases and J by 2 bases, with 12 bases between the two germline ends. The CDR3 has 15 amino acids. CDR3 DNA sequence: TGTGCCAGCAGCTTGGAGGCGGCGGCGGCCTACGAGCAGTACTTC. Its protein product is CASSLEAAAAYEQYF.